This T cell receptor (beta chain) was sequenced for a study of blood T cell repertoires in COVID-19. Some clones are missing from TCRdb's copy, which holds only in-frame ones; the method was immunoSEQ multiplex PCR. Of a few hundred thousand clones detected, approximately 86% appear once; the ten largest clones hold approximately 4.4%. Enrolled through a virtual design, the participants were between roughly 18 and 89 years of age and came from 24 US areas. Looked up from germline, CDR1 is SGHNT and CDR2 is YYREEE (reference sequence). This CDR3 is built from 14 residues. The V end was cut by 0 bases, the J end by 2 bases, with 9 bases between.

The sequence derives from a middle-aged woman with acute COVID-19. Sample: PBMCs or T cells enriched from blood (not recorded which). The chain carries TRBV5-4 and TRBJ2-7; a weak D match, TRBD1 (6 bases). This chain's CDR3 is CASSLGAGAYEQYF. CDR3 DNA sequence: TGTGCCAGCAGCTTGGGGGCAGGGGCCTACGAGCAGTACTTC.